The next 10 T cell receptor beta chains were all read from a single sample in a study of metastatic and nonmetastatic thyroid tumors. TCRdb re-analyzed the PCR reads through MiXCR. The data show about 92,000 clones, 14% to 15% seen once. Patients underwent thyroid surgery, and none had received any treatment before it. The specimen was blood. The receptor source for this set is a female donor with papillary thyroid cancer or a benign thyroid nodule (not recorded which). Some clones in this sample may be carry-over from other donors' samples.

For this clone: A much larger clone differs by one base, so this may be a read error. Other DNA variants within this sample encode the same CDR3. The CDR3 region is CSAEAGANWVTQYF. DNA of the CDR3: TGCAGCGCTGAAGCGGGGGCTAATTGGGTGACCCAGTACTTC. The rearrangement uses TRBV20-1 and TRBJ2-5; TRBD2 matches 8 bases. CDR1 is DFQATT and CDR2 is SNEGSKA in the germline V gene (reference sequence). This CDR3 contains 14 residues.

A word on this clone: At one end, the junction sequence differs from germline, possibly due to a read error. The rearrangement joins TRBV27 to TRBJ2-2; a weak D match, TRBD1 (6 bases). Germline V gene lookup returns CDR1 MNHEY and CDR2 SMNVEV (reference sequence). The CDR3 is made up of 16 amino acids. Here the CDR3 reads CASTSVGHEITWELFF. CDR3 nucleotide sequence: TGTGCCAGCACCTCTGTGGGACACGAAATCACCTGGGAGCTGTTTTTT.

This clone was detected ten times or more. The CDR3 region has the DNA TGCAGTGCTAGAGATAGTTCGGGATCGGGCAATCAGCCCCAGCATTTT. It encodes CSARDSSGSGNQPQHF. This chain joins TRBV20-1 and TRBJ1-5; no firm D call. Germline assignment: CDR1 DFQATT and CDR2 SNEGSKA (reference sequence). The CDR3 is made up of 16 amino acids. V was pared by 0 bases and J by 2 bases, with 14 bases between.

CDR3 loop: CASSYSRTPSTDTQYF. Written as DNA, the CDR3 is TGTGCCAGCAGTTACTCGCGGACACCATCGACAGATACGCAGTATTTT. The V and J genes are TRBV6-2 or TRBV6-3 and TRBJ2-3; D might be TRBD1 (5 bases). The CDR3 runs 16 residues. Trimming shortened V by 0 bases and J by 3 bases, and 13 bases separated the two germline ends. CDR1 MNHEY and CDR2 SVGEGT come from the germline V gene.

This clone has a count of ten or more. This rearrangement joins TRBV5-5 to TRBJ2-7, with 7 bases that match TRBD1. The germline CDR1 and CDR2 sequences are SGHKS and YYEKEE (reference sequence). V dropped 1 base and J dropped 0; count of bases not matched to a gene: 7. The CDR3 is 16 residues long. The CDR3 DNA reads as TGTGCCAGCAGCTTGACTGGGGCAGGGGGCTCCTACGAGCAGTACTTC. It translates to CASSLTGAGGSYEQYF.

Note on this clone: This could be a read error, since a much larger clone is one nucleotide away. This sequence joins TRBV18 and TRBJ2-3; TRBD2 matches 10 bases. Germline CDR1 and CDR2: KGHSH and LQKENI. After removal of 4 bases from V and 2 bases from J, the junction contained 6 bases not matched to a gene. The length of the CDR3 is 16 residues. This CDR3 reads CASSHVAGGHTDTQYF. The CDR3 region has the DNA TGTGCCAGCTCACATGTAGCGGGGGGACACACAGATACGCAGTATTTT.

This clone was detected many times. The rearrangement joins TRBV18 to TRBJ1-5, with 8 nucleotides matching TRBD1. V shed 3 bases and J 7 bases; nucleotides not matched to a gene: 8. The CDR3 is made up of 15 amino acids. In germline, CDR1 is KGHSH, CDR2 LQKENI. CDR3 loop: CASSPPDRGTQPQHF. The DNA of the CDR3 is TGTGCCAGCTCACCCCCCGACAGGGGAACCCAGCCCCAGCATTTT.

At least ten counts were recorded for this clone. The V and J genes are TRBV18 and TRBJ1-4; 7 bases line up with TRBD1. In germline, CDR1 is KGHSH, CDR2 LQKENI. Unmatched junction bases numbered 12, after V lost 5 bases and J lost 3 bases. This CDR3 region has 17 residues. The CDR3 nucleotides read TGTGCCAGCTCATCCGGGACAGCCCTTATGGCTAATGAAAAACTGTTTTTT. Its protein is CASSSGTALMANEKLFF. The full variable domain, with the rest looked up from reference TRBV18 and TRBJ1-4, is NAGVMQNPRHLVRRRGQEARLRCSPMKGHSHVYWYRQLPEEGLKFMVYLQKENIIDESGMPKERFSAEFPKEGPSILRIQQVVRGDSAAYFCASSSGTALMANEKLFFGSGTQLSVL.

In its sample, this clone was seen many times. The chain couples TRBV15 to TRBJ2-1; D possibly corresponds to TRBD2 (7 bases). This CDR3 is 16 amino acids long. Trimming removed 0 bases from V and 2 bases from J, with 11 bases in between. CDR1 and CDR2 (germline): LNHNV, YYDKDF (reference sequence). The CDR3 region has the DNA TGTGCCACCAGCAGAGATAGGGGGGGAGCCTACAATGAGCAGTTCTTC. Its protein product is CATSRDRGGAYNEQFF.

A few counts support this clone. This could be a read error, since a much larger clone is one nucleotide away. The CDR3 DNA sequence: TGTGCCAGCAGCACGGGGGGTCGGGGTACGTCACTTCTAGATACCCAGTACTTC. Translating it yields CASSTGGRGTSLLDTQYF. The chain carries TRBV28 and TRBJ2-5; 7 bases match TRBD2. This CDR3 comprises 18 residues. CDR1 is MDHEN, CDR2 SYDVKM, per germline. V shed 6 bases and J 8 bases; nucleotides not matched to a gene: 24.